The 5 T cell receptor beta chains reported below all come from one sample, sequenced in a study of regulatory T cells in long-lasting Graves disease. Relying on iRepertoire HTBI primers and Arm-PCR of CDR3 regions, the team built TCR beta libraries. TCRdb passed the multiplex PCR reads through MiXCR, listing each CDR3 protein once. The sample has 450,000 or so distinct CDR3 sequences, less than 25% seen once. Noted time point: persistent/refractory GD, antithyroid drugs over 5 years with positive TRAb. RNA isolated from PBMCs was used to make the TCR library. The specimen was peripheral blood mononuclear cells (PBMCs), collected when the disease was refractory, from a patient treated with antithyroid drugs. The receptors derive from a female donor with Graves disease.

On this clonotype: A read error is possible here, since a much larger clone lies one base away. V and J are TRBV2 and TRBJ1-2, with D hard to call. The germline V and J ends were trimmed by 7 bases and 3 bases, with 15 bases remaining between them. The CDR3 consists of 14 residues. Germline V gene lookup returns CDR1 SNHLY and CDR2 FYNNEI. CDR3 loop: CASNEVEVYYGYTF. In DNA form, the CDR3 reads TGTGCCAGCAATGAGGTGGAGGTCTACTATGGCTACACCTTC.

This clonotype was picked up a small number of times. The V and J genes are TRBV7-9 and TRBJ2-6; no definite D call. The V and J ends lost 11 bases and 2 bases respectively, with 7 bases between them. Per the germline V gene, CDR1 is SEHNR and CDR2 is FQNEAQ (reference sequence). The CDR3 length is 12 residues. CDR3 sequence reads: CAGEPGANVLTF. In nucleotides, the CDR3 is TGTGCCGGCGAGCCTGGGGCCAACGTCCTGACTTTC. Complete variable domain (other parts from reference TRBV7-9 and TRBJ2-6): DTGVSQNPRHKITKRGQNVTFRCDPISEHNRLYWYRQTLGQGPEFLTYFQNEAQLEKSRLLSDRFSAERPKGSFSTLEIQRTEQGDSAMYLCAGEPGANVLTFGAGSRLTVL.

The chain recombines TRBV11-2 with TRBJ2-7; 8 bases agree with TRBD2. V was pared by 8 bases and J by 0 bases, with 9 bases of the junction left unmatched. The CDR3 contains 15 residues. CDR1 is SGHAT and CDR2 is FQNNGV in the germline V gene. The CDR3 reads CASSPSGGSSYEQYF. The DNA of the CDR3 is TGTGCCAGCTCCCCCTCGGGGGGGAGCTCCTACGAGCAGTACTTC.

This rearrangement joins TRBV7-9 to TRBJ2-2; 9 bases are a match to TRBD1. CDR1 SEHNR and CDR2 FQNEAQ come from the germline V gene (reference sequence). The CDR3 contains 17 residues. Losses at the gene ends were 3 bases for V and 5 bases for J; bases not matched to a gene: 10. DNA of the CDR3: TGTGCCAGCAGCTTCACCGGGACAGGGAGTAGGACCGGGGAGCTGTTTTTT. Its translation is CASSFTGTGSRTGELFF.

The CDR3 sequence is CASSPQSGTQYF. For the CDR3, the DNA is TGTGCCAGCTCACCACAGTCCGGGACCCAGTACTTC. This chain connects TRBV18 to TRBJ2-5, with D unresolved. Germline V CDR1 and CDR2: KGHSH, LQKENI. CDR3 length equals 12 residues. Trimming cost V 1 base and J 7 bases, with 7 bases left between them.